The 30 T cell receptor beta chains reported below all come from one sample, sequenced in a study of blood T cell repertoires in COVID-19. Clones were read by immunoSEQ multiplex PCR, and TCRdb kept only the in-frame ones, dropping some. This sample has around 290,000 clones; roughly 92% occur once, and the top ten carry over 2%. Sequenced material: peripheral blood. All receptors come from a woman in her 30s with COVID-19, enrolled during active disease.

The sample holds one count of this clone. The rearrangement links TRBV10-2 to TRBJ1-1, with D unresolved. The CDR3 consists of 13 residues. Germline CDR1 is WSHSY and CDR2 is SAAADI. V was trimmed by 2 bases and J by 4 bases, leaving 8 bases between them. CDR3 sequence reads: CASSEEEVTEAFF. The CDR3 nucleotides are TGCGCCAGCAGTGAGGAAGAGGTCACTGAAGCTTTCTTT.

V is TRBV7-2 and J is TRBJ1-4, with 9 bases that match TRBD1. CDR1 SGHTA and CDR2 FQGNSA come from the germline V gene. The V gene end was trimmed by 0 bases and the J gene end by 3 bases; junction bases not matched to a gene: 2. CDR3 length equals 16 residues. CDR3 region: CASSLADRGANEKLFF. In nucleotides, the CDR3 is TGTGCCAGCAGCTTAGCGGACAGGGGTGCTAATGAAAAACTGTTTTTT.

The chain links TRBV7-2 to TRBJ2-6, with D maybe TRBD2 (5 bases). Germline V lookup: CDR1 SGHTA, CDR2 FQGNSA. V lost 4 bases and J lost 0, with 16 bases in between. The CDR3 length is 18 residues. The CDR3 bases are TGTGCCAGCAGCTCCGGGCTAGCCGCCAGCTCTGGGGCCAACGTCCTGACTTTC. Amino acids: CASSSGLAASSGANVLTF.

The chain has TRBV28 and TRBJ2-7, with a tentative D call TRBD1 (9 bases). Germline-derived CDR1 and CDR2 are MDHEN and SYDVKM. CDR3 length equals 19 residues. Trimming stripped 6 bases from V and 2 bases from J, with 29 bases between. The CDR3 loop reads CASSTPRQGVEREPYEQYF. CDR3 in DNA: TGTGCCAGCAGCACACCCCGACAGGGGGTGGAGCGGGAGCCCTACGAGCAGTACTTC.

The V call is TRBV6-4, the J call TRBJ2-1; perhaps TRBD2 as D (6 bases). Germline assignment: CDR1 MRHNA and CDR2 SNTAGT. The V gene lost 3 bases and the J gene lost 7 bases, with 16 bases spanning the gap. The CDR3 extends over 15 amino acids. This chain's CDR3 is CASSDKEGRRNEQFF. Here the CDR3 DNA reads TGTGCCAGCAGTGATAAGGAGGGCCGGAGGAATGAGCAGTTCTTC.

The chain couples TRBV9 to TRBJ2-5, with 9 bases that match TRBD2. V was clipped by 0 bases and J by 5 bases; unmatched bases: 5. The CDR3 has 15 residues. Germline assignment: CDR1 SGDLS and CDR2 YYNGEE. CDR3 in amino acids: CASSVGLADEETQYF. DNA of the CDR3: TGTGCCAGCAGCGTAGGACTAGCGGACGAGGAGACCCAGTACTTC.

The chain combines TRBV19 with TRBJ2-5; D remains ambiguous. Trimming removed 0 bases from V and 2 bases from J, with 4 bases in between. The CDR3 is made up of 13 amino acids. The V gene's germline CDR1 is LNHDA and CDR2 SQIVND (reference sequence). The CDR3 sequence: CASSIDVQETQYF. CDR3 in DNA: TGTGCCAGTAGTATAGACGTACAAGAGACCCAGTACTTC.

The CDR3 loop is CSVVQGATNTEAFF. The CDR3 DNA reads TGCAGCGTTGTGCAGGGGGCTACGAACACTGAAGCTTTCTTT. This chain links TRBV29-1 with TRBJ1-1; 8 bases are a match to TRBD1. Germline V lookup: CDR1 SQVTM, CDR2 ANQGSEA. Trimming took 4 bases from V and 1 from J; bases not matched to a gene: 5. The CDR3 sequence is 14 residues long.

This chain links TRBV9 with TRBJ2-7; 9 bases match TRBD2. CDR1 is SGDLS and CDR2 is YYNGEE in the germline V gene. CDR3 length: 15 amino acids. V was clipped by 0 bases and J by 4 bases; unmatched bases: 5. The CDR3 DNA reads TGTGCCAGCAGCGTAGGGGCGGGAGGGGGATACGAGCAGTACTTC. Its protein is CASSVGAGGGYEQYF.

This chain links TRBV7-9 with TRBJ2-7, with 8 bases lining up with TRBD2. Germline loops: CDR1 SEHNR, CDR2 FQNEAQ (reference sequence). Trimming removed 5 bases from V and 3 bases from J; junction bases left unmatched: 18. The CDR3 runs to 18 residues. The CDR3 loop is CASSPRNPRRRGDYEQYF. DNA for the CDR3: TGTGCCAGCAGCCCCCGAAATCCCCGGAGGCGGGGGGACTACGAGCAGTACTTC.

The rearrangement joins TRBV19 to TRBJ2-5, with 7 nucleotides matching TRBD1. This CDR3 region has 13 residues. The trim removed 6 bases at V and 5 bases at J, leaving 6 bases unmatched. The V gene's germline CDR1 is LNHDA and CDR2 SQIVND (reference sequence). CDR3 sequence: CASSDRALETQYF. CDR3 DNA sequence: TGTGCCAGTAGCGACAGGGCCTTGGAGACCCAGTACTTC.

Only one count was recorded for this clone. The chain carries TRBV18 and TRBJ1-3; possible D gene TRBD1, 6 bases. This CDR3 region has 16 residues. From germline, CDR1 is KGHSH and CDR2 LQKENI. V dropped 3 bases and J dropped 0 bases, with 12 bases sitting between them. As DNA, the CDR3 is TGTGCCAGCTCACCGGACAGCGCGTACTCTGGAAACACCATATATTTT. This translates into CASSPDSAYSGNTIYF.

The table lists this clone with a count of one. This sequence joins TRBV6-5 and TRBJ1-1, with 8 bases aligning to TRBD1. Germline trimming cut 5 bases from V and 4 bases from J; bases unmatched to any gene: 9. CDR1 MNHEY and CDR2 SVGAGI come from the germline V gene. The CDR3 contains 15 residues. Here the CDR3 DNA reads TGTGCCAGCAGTACCGGACAGGGAACGGGCACTGAAGCTTTCTTT. Its translation is CASSTGQGTGTEAFF.

J is TRBJ1-4 and V is TRBV19; a weak D match, TRBD1 (6 bases). CDR3 length equals 13 residues. The V gene lost 5 bases and the J gene lost 4 bases, with 8 bases spanning the gap. Germline V gives CDR1 LNHDA, CDR2 SQIVND (reference sequence). The CDR3 here is CASSQGHNEKLFF. The CDR3 region has the DNA TGTGCCAGTAGTCAGGGACATAATGAAAAACTGTTTTTT. Combining the CDR3 with reference TRBV19 and TRBJ1-4 gives the whole variable domain DGGITQSPKYLFRKEGQNVTLSCEQNLNHDAMYWYRQDPGQGLRLIYYSQIVNDFQKGDIAEGYSVSREKKESFPLTVTSAQKNPTAFYLCASSQGHNEKLFFGSGTQLSVL.

The chain couples TRBV29-1 to TRBJ2-1; 12 bases are a match to TRBD2. The CDR3 totals 16 residues. V was clipped by 0 bases and J by 6 bases; unmatched bases: 6. CDR1 and CDR2 from the germline V gene are SQVTM and ANQGSEA. CDR3 in DNA: TGCAGCGTTGAAGACGCCGGACTAGCGGGATTCAATGAGCAGTTCTTC. This gives the protein CSVEDAGLAGFNEQFF.

This chain uses TRBV19 with TRBJ1-5, with TRBD1 matching over 9 bases. V was pared by 4 bases and J by 4 bases, with 2 bases of the junction left unmatched. This CDR3 comprises 14 residues. Germline assignment: CDR1 LNHDA and CDR2 SQIVND (reference sequence). CDR3 in amino acids: CASSTGTGNQPQHF. The CDR3 DNA is TGTGCCAGTAGTACCGGGACAGGGAATCAGCCCCAGCATTTT.

J is TRBJ2-1 and V is TRBV2, with 7 bases that match TRBD1. CDR3 length equals 15 residues. CDR1 SNHLY and CDR2 FYNNEI come from the germline V gene. The V and J ends lost 6 bases and 0 bases, in that order; junction bases with no gene match: 5. The DNA of the CDR3 is TGTGCCAGCAGCGCAGACAGGGACTCCTACAATGAGCAGTTCTTC. The encoded protein is CASSADRDSYNEQFF. The full variable domain, rest sourced from reference TRBV2 and TRBJ2-1, is EPEVTQTPSHQVTQMGQEVILRCVPISNHLYFYWYRQILGQKVEFLVSFYNNEISEKSEIFDDQFSVERPDGSNFTLKIRSTKLEDSAMYFCASSADRDSYNEQFFGPGTRLTVL.

The chain has TRBV4-1 and TRBJ1-2, with D hard to call. Germline V gene lookup returns CDR1 MGHRA and CDR2 YSYEKL. CDR3 length: 16 residues. V gave up 2 bases and J gave up 1 base, with 14 bases separating them. Here the CDR3 reads CASSQPQEAFNYGYTF. For the CDR3, the DNA is TGCGCCAGCAGCCAACCCCAGGAAGCTTTTAACTATGGCTACACCTTC.

This clone was counted a few times. The chain joins TRBV19 to TRBJ1-2; D unresolved. Germline V lookup: CDR1 LNHDA, CDR2 SQIVND (reference sequence). The V end lost 3 bases, the J end lost 2 bases, and 13 bases lay between the germline ends. The CDR3 has 15 residues. CDR3 DNA: TGTGCCAGTAGTATTTTAAGTCAGGCGAACTATGGCTACACCTTC. Its translation: CASSILSQANYGYTF. The full variable domain, rest sourced from reference TRBV19 and TRBJ1-2, is DGGITQSPKYLFRKEGQNVTLSCEQNLNHDAMYWYRQDPGQGLRLIYYSQIVNDFQKGDIAEGYSVSREKKESFPLTVTSAQKNPTAFYLCASSILSQANYGYTFGSGTRLTVV.

This clone was detected only once. This chain uses TRBV18 with TRBJ2-7; 10 nucleotides line up with TRBD1. V gave up 3 bases and J gave up 1 base; unmatched junction bases: 6. The germline CDR1 and CDR2 sequences are KGHSH and LQKENI. The CDR3 runs 16 residues. The CDR3 nucleotides read TGTGCCAGCTCACCGTTGGGACAGGGGACTTCCTACGAGCAGTACTTC. This encodes CASSPLGQGTSYEQYF. Full variable domain (rest looked up from reference TRBV18 and TRBJ2-7): NAGVMQNPRHLVRRRGQEARLRCSPMKGHSHVYWYRQLPEEGLKFMVYLQKENIIDESGMPKERFSAEFPKEGPSILRIQQVVRGDSAAYFCASSPLGQGTSYEQYFGPGTRLTVT.

The chain is built from TRBV19 and TRBJ1-1, with a possible D match to TRBD1 (5 bases). Trimming shortened V by 4 bases and J by 0 bases, and 12 bases separated the two germline ends. Per germline, CDR1 LNHDA and CDR2 SQIVND (reference sequence). The CDR3 has 15 residues. This CDR3 reads CASSSRQIMNTEAFF. The CDR3 nucleotides are TGTGCCAGTAGTAGTAGACAGATCATGAACACTGAAGCTTTCTTT.

The V gene is TRBV28, the J gene TRBJ1-2; no clear D gene. The CDR3 spans 17 residues. Per the germline V gene, CDR1 is MDHEN and CDR2 is SYDVKM. Trimming took 5 bases from V and 1 from J, leaving 20 bases between them. The chain's CDR3 is CASSDYSGYGINYGYTF. CDR3 coding DNA: TGTGCCAGCAGTGACTACTCCGGATACGGCATTAACTATGGCTACACCTTC.

This clone was seen just once. The J gene is TRBJ1-1, the V gene TRBV10-2, with 8 positions matching TRBD1. The germline CDR1 and CDR2 sequences are WSHSY and SAAADI. The CDR3 is made up of 16 amino acids. V dropped 6 bases and J dropped 3; count of bases not matched to a gene: 12. CDR3 bases: TGCGCCAGCAGGGAGACAGGGGTGAGCCGGGACACTGAAGCTTTCTTT. Its translation is CASRETGVSRDTEAFF.

This clone has at least ten counts. The chain joins TRBV19 to TRBJ1-2; TRBD1 matches 7 bases. V was clipped by 9 bases and J by 2 bases; unmatched bases: 6. CDR1 is LNHDA and CDR2 is SQIVND in the germline V gene (reference sequence). The CDR3 consists of 13 residues. The CDR3 here is CASLGQLNYGYTF. The CDR3 bases are TGTGCCAGCCTGGGACAGTTGAACTATGGCTACACCTTC.

The CDR3 sequence: CSASGLVEDTQYF. Written as DNA, the CDR3 is TGCAGTGCTAGTGGACTAGTGGAGGATACGCAGTATTTT. The chain carries TRBV20-1 and TRBJ2-3; 7 bases match TRBD2. The J segment lost 6 bases and the V segment lost 3 bases, leaving 6 bases of the junction unmatched. CDR1 DFQATT and CDR2 SNEGSKA come from the germline V gene (reference sequence). The CDR3 has 13 residues.

A note on this clone: Other DNA sequences in the same sample also yield this CDR3. The rearrangement links TRBV5-4 to TRBJ1-1; no firm D call. The CDR3 runs 11 residues. V was pared by 2 bases and J by 8 bases, with 7 bases between. Germline CDR1 SGHNT, CDR2 YYREEE (reference sequence). The chain's CDR3 is CASSLGGEAFF. In DNA, the CDR3 is TGTGCCAGCAGCTTAGGAGGGGAAGCTTTCTTT.

This clone was counted once. CDR3 nucleotides: TGTGCCAGCAGTTTAGGGGGGGCTACCGCCTACGAGCAGTACTTC. This encodes CASSLGGATAYEQYF. V usage is TRBV28 and J usage is TRBJ2-7; possibly TRBD2 for D (7 bases). The CDR3 contains 15 residues. CDR1 MDHEN and CDR2 SYDVKM come from the germline V gene. The germline V and J ends were trimmed by 2 bases and 2 bases, with 13 bases remaining between them.

This rearrangement joins TRBV7-6 to TRBJ2-3; 12 bases align to TRBD2. With V trimmed by 6 bases and J by 0 bases, 16 bases remained unmatched. The CDR3 extends over 20 amino acids. Per germline, CDR1 SGHVS and CDR2 FNYEAQ. The DNA of the CDR3 is TGTGCCAGCAGGCAAAGCCCGGGACTAGCGGGTTCAGCTAGCACAGATACGCAGTATTTT. The encoded protein is CASRQSPGLAGSASTDTQYF.

The rearrangement joins TRBV11-2 to TRBJ2-1, with D possibly matching TRBD2 (6 bases). The CDR3 covers 15 residues. Germline V lookup: CDR1 SGHAT, CDR2 FQNNGV. Trimming took 0 bases from V and 7 from J, leaving 13 bases between them. The chain's CDR3 is CASSLDWRVWNEQFF. CDR3 nucleotide sequence: TGTGCCAGCAGCTTAGATTGGAGGGTATGGAATGAGCAGTTCTTC.

The rearrangement links TRBV10-1 to TRBJ2-1; 8 bases are shared with TRBD2. Germline lookup yields CDR1 WNHNN and CDR2 SYGVQD (reference sequence). The CDR3 runs 16 residues. The V and J ends lost 0 bases and 6 bases, in that order; junction bases with no gene match: 7. This chain's CDR3 is CASSESKRETFNEQFF. CDR3 nucleotide sequence: TGCGCCAGCAGTGAGTCGAAGCGGGAGACTTTCAATGAGCAGTTCTTC.